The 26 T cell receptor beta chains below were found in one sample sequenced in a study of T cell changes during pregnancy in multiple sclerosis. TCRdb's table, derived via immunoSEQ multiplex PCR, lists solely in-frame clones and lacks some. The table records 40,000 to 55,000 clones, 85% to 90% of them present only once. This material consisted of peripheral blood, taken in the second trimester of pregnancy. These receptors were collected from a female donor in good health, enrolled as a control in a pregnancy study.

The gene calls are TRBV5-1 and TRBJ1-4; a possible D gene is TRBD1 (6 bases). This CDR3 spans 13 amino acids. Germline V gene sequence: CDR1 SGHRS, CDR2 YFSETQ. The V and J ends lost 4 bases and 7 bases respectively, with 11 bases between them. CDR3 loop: CASSPARGEKLFF. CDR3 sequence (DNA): TGCGCCAGCAGCCCGGCCAGGGGTGAAAAACTGTTTTTT.

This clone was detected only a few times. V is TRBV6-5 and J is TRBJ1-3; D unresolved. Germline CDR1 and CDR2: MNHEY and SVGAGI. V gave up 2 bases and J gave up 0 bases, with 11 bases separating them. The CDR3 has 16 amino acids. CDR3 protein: CASSYGGSSSGNTIYF. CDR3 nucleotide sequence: TGTGCCAGCAGTTACGGTGGGAGCAGCTCTGGAAACACCATATATTTT.

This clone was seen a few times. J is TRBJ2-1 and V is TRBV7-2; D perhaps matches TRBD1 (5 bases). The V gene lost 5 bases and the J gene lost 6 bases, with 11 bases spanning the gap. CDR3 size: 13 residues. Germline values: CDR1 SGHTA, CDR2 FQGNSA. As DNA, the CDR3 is TGTGCCAGCAGCCCAGGACACCTCAATGAGCAGTTCTTC. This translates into CASSPGHLNEQFF.

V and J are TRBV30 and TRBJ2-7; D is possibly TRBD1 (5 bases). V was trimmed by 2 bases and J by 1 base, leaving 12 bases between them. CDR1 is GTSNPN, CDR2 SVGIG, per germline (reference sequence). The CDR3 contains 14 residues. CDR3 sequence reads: CAWSLGVRSYEQYF. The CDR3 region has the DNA TGTGCCTGGAGTCTAGGGGTTAGGTCCTACGAGCAGTACTTC.

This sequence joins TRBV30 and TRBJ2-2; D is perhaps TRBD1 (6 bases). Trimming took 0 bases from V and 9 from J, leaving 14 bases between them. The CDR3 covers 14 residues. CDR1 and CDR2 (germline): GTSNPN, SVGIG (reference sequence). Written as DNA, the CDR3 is TGTGCCTGGAGTGTACACAGGGAAGGGAGGGAGCTGTTTTTT. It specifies CAWSVHREGRELFF.

This chain's CDR3 is CASSPGLAGNTDTQYF. The CDR3 nucleotides read TGTGCCAGCAGCCCCGGACTAGCGGGCAACACAGATACGCAGTATTTT. V is TRBV7-2 and J is TRBJ2-3, with TRBD2 identical over 11 bases. V shed 5 bases and J 2 bases; nucleotides not matched to a gene: 6. The CDR3 consists of 16 residues. Looked up from germline, CDR1 is SGHTA and CDR2 is FQGNSA.

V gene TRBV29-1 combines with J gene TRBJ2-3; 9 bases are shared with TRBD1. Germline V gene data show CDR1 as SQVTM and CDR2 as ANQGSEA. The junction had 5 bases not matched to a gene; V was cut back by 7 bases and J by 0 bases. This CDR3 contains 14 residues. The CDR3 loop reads CSAGTGISTDTQYF. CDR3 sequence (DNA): TGCAGCGCCGGGACAGGGATTAGCACAGATACGCAGTATTTT.

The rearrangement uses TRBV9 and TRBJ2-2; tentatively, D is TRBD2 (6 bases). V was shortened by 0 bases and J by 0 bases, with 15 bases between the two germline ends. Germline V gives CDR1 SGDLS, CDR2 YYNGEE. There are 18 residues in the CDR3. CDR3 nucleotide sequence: TGTGCCAGCAGCGTAGCTACTGGGAGGAACCCGAACACCGGGGAGCTGTTTTTT. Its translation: CASSVATGRNPNTGELFF.

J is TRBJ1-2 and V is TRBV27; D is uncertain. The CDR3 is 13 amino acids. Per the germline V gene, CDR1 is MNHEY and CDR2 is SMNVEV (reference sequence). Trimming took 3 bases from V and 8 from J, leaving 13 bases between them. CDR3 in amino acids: CASSFQASGGYTF. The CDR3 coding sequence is TGTGCCAGCAGTTTTCAGGCCTCAGGAGGCTACACCTTC.

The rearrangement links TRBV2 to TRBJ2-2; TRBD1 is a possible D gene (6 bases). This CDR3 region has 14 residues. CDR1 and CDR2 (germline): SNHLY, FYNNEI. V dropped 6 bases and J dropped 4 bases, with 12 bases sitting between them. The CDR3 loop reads CASRQQGVTGELFF. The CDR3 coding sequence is TGTGCCAGCAGACAACAGGGTGTCACCGGGGAGCTGTTTTTT.

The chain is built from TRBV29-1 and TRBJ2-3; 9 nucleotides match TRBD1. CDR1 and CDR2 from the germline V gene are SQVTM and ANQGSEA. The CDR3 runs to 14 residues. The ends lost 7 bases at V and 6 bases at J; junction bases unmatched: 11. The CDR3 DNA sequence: TGCAGCGCCCCGGGACAGGGCCTGCGGGATACGCAGTATTTT. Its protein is CSAPGQGLRDTQYF.

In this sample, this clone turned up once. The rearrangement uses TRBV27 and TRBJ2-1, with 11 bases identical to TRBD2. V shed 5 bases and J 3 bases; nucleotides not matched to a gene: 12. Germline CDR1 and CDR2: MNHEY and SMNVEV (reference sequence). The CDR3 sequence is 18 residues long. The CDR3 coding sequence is TGTGCCAGCAGTATCATACCCGTGACTAGCGGGGACTACAATGAGCAGTTCTTC. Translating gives CASSIIPVTSGDYNEQFF.

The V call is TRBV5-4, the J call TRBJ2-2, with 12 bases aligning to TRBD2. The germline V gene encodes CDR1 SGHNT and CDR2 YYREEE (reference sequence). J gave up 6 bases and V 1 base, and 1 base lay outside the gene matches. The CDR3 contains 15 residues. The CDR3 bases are TGTGCCAGCAGCTTGCTAGCGGGAGGGCCCGGGGAGCTGTTTTTT. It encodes CASSLLAGGPGELFF.

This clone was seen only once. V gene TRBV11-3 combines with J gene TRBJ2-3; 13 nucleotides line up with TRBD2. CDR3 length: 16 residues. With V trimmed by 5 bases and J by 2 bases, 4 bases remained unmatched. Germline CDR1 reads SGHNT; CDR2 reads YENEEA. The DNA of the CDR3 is TGTGCCAGCAGCCCCGGACTAGCGGGGGTCACAGATACGCAGTATTTT. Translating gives CASSPGLAGVTDTQYF. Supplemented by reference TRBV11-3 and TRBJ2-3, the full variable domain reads EAGVVQSPRYKIIEKKQPVAFWCNPISGHNTLYWYLQNLGQGPELLIRYENEEAVDDSQLPKDRFSAERLKGVDSTLKIQPAELGDSAVYLCASSPGLAGVTDTQYFGPGTRLTVL.

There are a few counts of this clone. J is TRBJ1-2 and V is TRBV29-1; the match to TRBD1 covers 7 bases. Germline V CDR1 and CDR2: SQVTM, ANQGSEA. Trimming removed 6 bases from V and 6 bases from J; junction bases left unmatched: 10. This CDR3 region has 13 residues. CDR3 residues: CSVPPGQVDGYTF. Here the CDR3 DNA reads TGCAGCGTCCCCCCCGGACAGGTAGATGGCTACACCTTC.

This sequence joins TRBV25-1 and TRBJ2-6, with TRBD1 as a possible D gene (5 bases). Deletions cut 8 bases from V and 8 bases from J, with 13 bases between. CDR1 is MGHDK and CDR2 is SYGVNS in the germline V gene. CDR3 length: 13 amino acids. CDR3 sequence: CASGAQVTNVLTF. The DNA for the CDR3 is TGTGCCAGCGGGGCCCAGGTGACCAACGTCCTGACTTTC.

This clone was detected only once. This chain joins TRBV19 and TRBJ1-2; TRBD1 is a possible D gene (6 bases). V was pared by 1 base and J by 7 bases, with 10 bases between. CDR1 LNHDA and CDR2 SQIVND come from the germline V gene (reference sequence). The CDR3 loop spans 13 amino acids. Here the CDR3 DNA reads TGTGCCAGTAGTATAGGGACAGAAGGTGGCTACACCTTC. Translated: CASSIGTEGGYTF.

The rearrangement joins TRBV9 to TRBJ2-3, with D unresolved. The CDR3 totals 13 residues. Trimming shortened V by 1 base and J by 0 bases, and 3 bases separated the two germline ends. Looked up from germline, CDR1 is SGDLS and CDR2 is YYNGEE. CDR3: CASSVLSTDTQYF. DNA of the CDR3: TGTGCCAGCAGCGTACTTAGCACAGATACGCAGTATTTT.

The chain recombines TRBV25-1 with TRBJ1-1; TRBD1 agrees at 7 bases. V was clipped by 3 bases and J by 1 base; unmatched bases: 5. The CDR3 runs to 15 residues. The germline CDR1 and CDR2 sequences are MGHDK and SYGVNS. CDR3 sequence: CASSDGAGGNTEAFF. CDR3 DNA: TGTGCCAGCAGTGATGGGGCAGGGGGGAACACTGAAGCTTTCTTT.

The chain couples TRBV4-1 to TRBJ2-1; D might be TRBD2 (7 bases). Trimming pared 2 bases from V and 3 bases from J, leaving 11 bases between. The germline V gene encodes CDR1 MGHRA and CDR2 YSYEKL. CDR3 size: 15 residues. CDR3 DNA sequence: TGCGCCAGCAGCCAACGGGGGGCGGACTACAATGAGCAGTTCTTC. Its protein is CASSQRGADYNEQFF.

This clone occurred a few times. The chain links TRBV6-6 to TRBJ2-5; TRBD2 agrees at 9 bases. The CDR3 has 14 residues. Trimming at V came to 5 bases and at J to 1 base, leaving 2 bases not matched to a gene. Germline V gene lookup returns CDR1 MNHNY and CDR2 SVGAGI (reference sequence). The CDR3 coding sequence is TGTGCCAGCAGTCCTAGCGGGGCCCAAGAGACCCAGTACTTC. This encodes CASSPSGAQETQYF.

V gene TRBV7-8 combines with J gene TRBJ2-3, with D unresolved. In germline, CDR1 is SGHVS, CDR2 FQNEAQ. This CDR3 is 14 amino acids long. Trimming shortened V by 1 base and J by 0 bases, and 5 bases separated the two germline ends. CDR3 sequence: CASSLVASTDTQYF. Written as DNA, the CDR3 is TGTGCCAGCAGCTTAGTGGCTAGCACAGATACGCAGTATTTT.

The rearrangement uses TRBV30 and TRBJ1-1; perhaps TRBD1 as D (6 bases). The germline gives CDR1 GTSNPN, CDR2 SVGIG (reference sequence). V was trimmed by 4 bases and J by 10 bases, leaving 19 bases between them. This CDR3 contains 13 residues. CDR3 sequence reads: CAWTTEGGVAAFF. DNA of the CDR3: TGTGCCTGGACGACCGAAGGGGGGGTAGCAGCTTTCTTT.

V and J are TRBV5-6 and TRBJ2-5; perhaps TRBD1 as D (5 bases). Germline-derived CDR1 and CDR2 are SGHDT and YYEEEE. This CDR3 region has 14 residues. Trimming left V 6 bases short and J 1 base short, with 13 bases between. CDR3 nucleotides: TGTGCCAGCACCCTGGGGCAGGGCCAAGAGACCCAGTACTTC. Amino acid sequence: CASTLGQGQETQYF. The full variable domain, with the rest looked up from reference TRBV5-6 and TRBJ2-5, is DAGVTQSPTHLIKTRGQQVTLRCSPKSGHDTVSWYQQALGQGPQFIFQYYEEEERQRGNFPDRFSGHQFPNYSSELNVNALLLGDSALYLCASTLGQGQETQYFGPGTRLLVL.

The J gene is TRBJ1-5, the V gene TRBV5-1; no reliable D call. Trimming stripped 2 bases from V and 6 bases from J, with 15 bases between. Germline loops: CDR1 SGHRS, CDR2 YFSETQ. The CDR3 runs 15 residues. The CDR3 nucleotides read TGCGCCAGCAGCTTTCCAGCGGGCGACGGTCAGCCCCAGCATTTT. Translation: CASSFPAGDGQPQHF.

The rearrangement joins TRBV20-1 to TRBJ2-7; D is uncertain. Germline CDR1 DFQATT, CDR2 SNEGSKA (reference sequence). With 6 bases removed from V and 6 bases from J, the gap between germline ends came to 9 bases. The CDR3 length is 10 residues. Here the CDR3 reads CSAKTGEQYF. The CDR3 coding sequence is TGCAGTGCCAAAACCGGCGAGCAGTACTTC.